This T cell receptor beta chain is drawn from a study of early T cells in non-severe SARS-CoV-2 infection. Individual cDNA molecules were tagged with unique molecular identifiers, the study reported. TCRdb passed the 5' RACE reads through MiXCR, listing each CDR3 protein once. This table holds around 50,000 distinct CDR3 sequences, approximately 9.8% found once. This clonotype was detected only a few times. V shed 5 bases and J shed 5 bases, with 21 bases lying between them. The CDR3 totals 16 residues. In germline, CDR1 is SEHNR, CDR2 FQNEAQ (reference sequence). Material for sequencing was whole blood. The sequence was obtained from an adult who was a healthcare worker with PCR-confirmed SARS-CoV-2 infection or an uninfected control (not recorded which). The chain couples TRBV7-9 to TRBJ2-5, with D possibly being TRBD2 (6 bases). CDR3 loop: CASSPSRGGITETQYF. CDR3 in DNA: TGTGCCAGCAGCCCAAGCCGGGGCGGGATTACGGAGACCCAGTACTTC.